The 9 T cell receptor beta chains below all came from one sample that was sequenced in a study of regulatory T cells. The PCR used 52 TRBV and 13 TRBJ primers. Sequencing was performed with immunoSEQ multiplex PCR; in TCRdb, only in-frame clones are kept and a portion is missing. The table has tens of thousands of clones, over 90% seen once. Broader study findings: Hydrophobic residues at CDR3 positions 6 and 7 were enriched in conventional CD4+ T cells of CD3G-deficient patients.

Their target antigens are unknown. The sequenced sample was conventional CD4+ T cells sorted from blood. The receptors here all came from a child aged 2 to 15 with CD3G deficiency.

The chain carries TRBV6-1 and TRBJ2-7, with D unclear. Trimming pared 3 bases from V and 8 bases from J, leaving 11 bases between. The germline CDR1 and CDR2 sequences are MNHNS and SASEGT. The CDR3 is made up of 12 amino acids. CDR3 amino acids: CASSDWSAKQYF. The CDR3 coding sequence is TGTGCCAGCAGTGATTGGTCCGCGAAGCAGTACTTC.

This CDR3 is CASSSTGRAFF. In DNA form, the CDR3 reads TGTGCCAGTAGTTCAACAGGGCGGGCTTTCTTT. V usage is TRBV19 and J usage is TRBJ1-1; a weak D match, TRBD1 (6 bases). The CDR3 covers 11 residues. The germline V gene encodes CDR1 LNHDA and CDR2 SQIVND (reference sequence). V was shortened by 5 bases and J by 11 bases, with 12 bases between the two germline ends.

The chain couples TRBV11-2 to TRBJ1-1; D remains ambiguous. With 0 bases removed from V and 2 bases from J, the gap between germline ends came to 7 bases. Germline CDR1 and CDR2: SGHAT and FQNNGV. This CDR3 has 14 residues. The CDR3 bases are TGTGCCAGCAGCTTAGATCCCGTTAACACTGAAGCTTTCTTT. It yields the protein CASSLDPVNTEAFF.

The genes are TRBV7-8 and TRBJ2-3, with D tentatively TRBD1 or TRBD2 (5 bases each). V lost 3 bases and J 1 base, leaving 11 bases between the germline ends. Germline CDR1 and CDR2: SGHVS and FQNEAQ. This CDR3 region has 15 residues. CDR3 DNA: TGTGCCAGCAGCTTTCGGGACCGGCGCACAGATACGCAGTATTTT. Translation gives CASSFRDRRTDTQYF. Complete variable domain (other parts from reference TRBV7-8 and TRBJ2-3): GAGVSQSPRYKVAKRGQDVALRCDPISGHVSLFWYQQALGQGPEFLTYFQNEAQLDKSGLPSDRFFAERPEGSVSTLKIQRTQQEDSAVYLCASSFRDRRTDTQYFGPGTRLTVL.

The V call is TRBV28, the J call TRBJ2-5, with D tentatively TRBD1 (5 bases). Deletions cut 6 bases from V and 4 bases from J, with 9 bases between. This CDR3 is built from 12 residues. Germline values: CDR1 MDHEN, CDR2 SYDVKM. The CDR3 is CASSSQGETQYF. The CDR3 DNA sequence: TGTGCCAGCAGCTCCCAGGGAGAGACCCAGTACTTC.

The J gene is TRBJ2-5, the V gene TRBV2; possibly TRBD1 or TRBD2 for D (5 bases each). The CDR3 contains 18 residues. Germline-derived CDR1 and CDR2 are SNHLY and FYNNEI. Trimming left V 6 bases short and J 3 bases short, with 26 bases between. The chain's CDR3 is CASSLVGNGPLGEETQYF. The CDR3 DNA is TGTGCCAGCAGCCTGGTTGGAAACGGGCCCCTGGGGGAAGAGACCCAGTACTTC.

The chain combines TRBV28 with TRBJ2-7; 14 bases fit TRBD2. The CDR3 extends over 16 amino acids. J gave up 7 bases and V 6 bases, and 11 bases lay outside the gene matches. Germline V gene lookup returns CDR1 MDHEN and CDR2 SYDVKM. This CDR3 reads CASRGLAGGRVGEQYF. CDR3 DNA sequence: TGTGCCAGCAGAGGACTAGCGGGAGGAAGGGTGGGGGAGCAGTACTTC.

This rearrangement joins TRBV6-1 to TRBJ2-7; D is unclear. The germline CDR1 and CDR2 sequences are MNHNS and SASEGT. The length of the CDR3 is 15 residues. Trimming cost V 1 base and J 4 bases, with 14 bases left between them. The CDR3 spells CASSEGPGRFYEQYF. CDR3 DNA: TGTGCCAGCAGTGAAGGGCCCGGACGCTTTTACGAGCAGTACTTC.

This clone is a singleton in its sample. This rearrangement joins TRBV19 to TRBJ1-5; D may be TRBD1 (6 bases). V was pared by 3 bases and J by 6 bases, with 12 bases between. This CDR3 is 14 amino acids long. CDR1 and CDR2 from the germline V gene are LNHDA and SQIVND (reference sequence). The CDR3 region is CASSMTWTAQPQHF. CDR3 coding DNA: TGTGCCAGTAGTATGACTTGGACAGCTCAGCCCCAGCATTTT.